One and the same sample provided the 28 T cell receptor beta chains below, sequenced in a study of cytomegalovirus exposure and HLA in healthy donors. PCR primers comprised 60 Vbeta and 13 Jbeta primers. Only in-frame clones appear in the TCRdb table, and some are missing; sequencing was by immunoSEQ multiplex PCR. The table for this sample gives 200,000 or so clones. Source material: PBMCs. These receptors were taken from a boy aged 5-17 years in good health and CMV-seronegative.

J is TRBJ2-1 and V is TRBV7-9; TRBD2 matches at 10 bases. Germline V gives CDR1 SEHNR, CDR2 FQNEAQ (reference sequence). The CDR3 loop spans 14 amino acids. Trimming took 3 bases from V and 8 from J; bases not matched to a gene: 4. CDR3: CASSFSSGGDEQFF. In DNA form, the CDR3 reads TGTGCCAGCAGCTTTTCGAGCGGGGGGGATGAGCAGTTCTTC.

V and J are TRBV15 and TRBJ1-2; no firm D call. The length of the CDR3 is 14 residues. V was trimmed by 1 base and J by 6 bases, leaving 12 bases between them. Germline V gives CDR1 LNHNV, CDR2 YYDKDF (reference sequence). For the CDR3, the DNA is TGTGCCACCAGCAGAGCAGGTGGGAGGAATGGCTACACCTTC. This encodes CATSRAGGRNGYTF.

This chain joins TRBV28 and TRBJ2-6, with TRBD1 as a possible D gene (6 bases). The CDR3 sequence is 18 residues long. Germline assignment: CDR1 MDHEN and CDR2 SYDVKM. Deletions cut 6 bases from V and 4 bases from J, with 22 bases between. This CDR3 is CASSGHPGDVTGANVLTF. The CDR3 DNA reads as TGTGCCAGCAGCGGCCACCCAGGGGATGTAACCGGGGCCAACGTCCTGACTTTC.

The chain employs TRBV18 and TRBJ1-2; TRBD1 aligns across 8 bases. The junction had 4 bases not matched to a gene; V was cut back by 1 base and J by 6 bases. The CDR3 runs 14 residues. CDR1 and CDR2 (germline): KGHSH, LQKENI. The CDR3: CASSPLDRENGYTF. Written as DNA, the CDR3 is TGTGCCAGCTCACCACTGGACAGGGAGAATGGCTACACCTTC.

This chain joins TRBV25-1 and TRBJ1-2; a weak D match, TRBD1 (5 bases). Trimming left V 4 bases short and J 7 bases short, with 13 bases between. Germline V gene sequence: CDR1 MGHDK, CDR2 SYGVNS. The CDR3 extends over 13 amino acids. The CDR3 reads CASSVTGGAGYTF. DNA of the CDR3: TGTGCCAGCAGTGTGACCGGGGGTGCTGGCTACACCTTC.

The rearrangement uses TRBV20-1 and TRBJ2-7; D gene unclear. The CDR3 has 10 residues. From germline, CDR1 is DFQATT and CDR2 SNEGSKA (reference sequence). The CDR3 spells CSVVAYEQYF. The DNA of the CDR3 is TGCAGCGTAGTAGCCTACGAGCAGTACTTC.

The chain carries TRBV4-2 and TRBJ2-7; D may be TRBD1 (6 bases). This CDR3 is 16 amino acids long. Trimming took off 4 bases at V and 2 bases at J, with 18 bases between the two ends. CDR1 LGHNA and CDR2 YNFKEQ come from the germline V gene. The CDR3 sequence: CASSRPLRDNPYEQYF. The CDR3 DNA sequence: TGTGCCAGCAGCCGGCCGCTCCGGGACAACCCCTACGAGCAGTACTTC.

The chain is built from TRBV18 and TRBJ1-2; 7 nucleotides line up with TRBD1. V lost 3 bases to trimming and J lost 2 bases; unmatched junction nucleotides: 9. This CDR3 has 16 residues. Germline CDR1 reads KGHSH; CDR2 reads LQKENI. CDR3 nucleotides: TGTGCCAGCTCACCGTATCGGGACAGCCTCAACTATGGCTACACCTTC. Protein sequence: CASSPYRDSLNYGYTF.

The chain joins TRBV19 to TRBJ2-7, with 11 bases that match TRBD1. V dropped 0 bases and J dropped 0; count of bases not matched to a gene: 10. CDR3 size: 19 residues. The germline CDR1 and CDR2 sequences are LNHDA and SQIVND (reference sequence). CDR3: CASSIDQGWDRGNSYEQYF. The CDR3 DNA follows: TGTGCCAGTAGTATAGATCAAGGGTGGGACAGGGGGAACTCCTACGAGCAGTACTTC.

CDR3 amino acids: CASSFLAGGQYEQYF. DNA of the CDR3: TGTGCCAGCAGCTTCCTAGCGGGGGGGCAGTACGAGCAGTACTTC. V gene TRBV7-8 combines with J gene TRBJ2-7, with 12 bases identical to TRBD2. The length of the CDR3 is 15 residues. Germline-derived CDR1 and CDR2 are SGHVS and FQNEAQ. The trim removed 3 bases at V and 4 bases at J, leaving 4 bases unmatched.

This chain joins TRBV11-2 and TRBJ1-2, with TRBD1 identical over 7 bases. After removal of 0 bases from V and 8 bases from J, the junction contained 9 bases not matched to a gene. The CDR3 has 15 amino acids. Germline assignment: CDR1 SGHAT and CDR2 FQNNGV. DNA for the CDR3: TGTGCCAGCAGCTTAGAGCCGGGACAGATAACCGGCTACACCTTC. Translated, it gives CASSLEPGQITGYTF.

V is TRBV4-1 and J is TRBJ2-1; 14 bases are a match to TRBD2. The V and J ends lost 4 bases and 8 bases, in that order; junction bases with no gene match: 7. CDR3 length: 16 amino acids. Germline-derived CDR1 and CDR2 are MGHRA and YSYEKL. The CDR3, as DNA: TGCGCCAGCAGCCCTGGGACTAGCGGGGGAGTTGATGAGCAGTTCTTC. Its translation is CASSPGTSGGVDEQFF.

The genes are TRBV4-2 and TRBJ1-4; D is unclear. This CDR3 has 14 residues. Between the trimmed V and J ends, which lost 5 bases and 7 bases, there was a span of 14 bases. Germline values: CDR1 LGHNA, CDR2 YNFKEQ. The CDR3 nucleotides are TGTGCCAGCAGCACCACTTACCGGGGTGAAAAACTGTTTTTT. Translation gives CASSTTYRGEKLFF.

The chain has TRBV5-4 and TRBJ1-3; D is unresolved. Germline V CDR1 and CDR2: SGHNT, YYREEE (reference sequence). V lost 5 bases to trimming and J lost 1 base, with 10 bases between them. The length of the CDR3 is 14 residues. CDR3: CASSLGPSGNTIYF. CDR3 coding DNA: TGTGCCAGCAGTCTCGGTCCGTCTGGAAACACCATATATTTT.

The chain joins TRBV2 to TRBJ1-6, with 8 bases lining up with TRBD1. CDR1 is SNHLY and CDR2 is FYNNEI in the germline V gene. CDR3 length: 15 amino acids. V lost 6 bases to trimming and J lost 5 bases; unmatched junction nucleotides: 6. The CDR3 loop reads CASRGQVIDNSPLHF. The CDR3 DNA follows: TGTGCCAGCAGGGGACAGGTTATTGATAATTCACCCCTCCACTTT. The variable domain in full, with the rest retrieved from reference TRBV2 and TRBJ1-6, is EPEVTQTPSHQVTQMGQEVILRCVPISNHLYFYWYRQILGQKVEFLVSFYNNEISEKSEIFDDQFSVERPDGSNFTLKIRSTKLEDSAMYFCASRGQVIDNSPLHFGNGTRLTVT.

V and J are TRBV5-6 and TRBJ2-1; no reliable D call. The length of the CDR3 is 14 residues. From germline, CDR1 is SGHDT and CDR2 YYEEEE. Trimming removed 7 bases from V and 4 bases from J, with 15 bases in between. CDR3 sequence reads: CASYGATSYNEQFF. The DNA for the CDR3 is TGTGCCAGCTACGGAGCGACTTCTTACAATGAGCAGTTCTTC.

With regard to this clone: The sample contains more than one DNA sequence encoding this CDR3. This CDR3 reads CASSPPVGTYSYEQYF. In DNA, the CDR3 is TGCGCCAGCAGCCCTCCGGTCGGGACATATTCCTACGAGCAGTACTTC. V gene TRBV4-1 combines with J gene TRBJ2-7; possibly TRBD1 for D (6 bases). Trimming stripped 4 bases from V and 1 base from J, with 17 bases between. CDR1 and CDR2 (germline): MGHRA, YSYEKL. The CDR3 has 16 amino acids.

The rearrangement joins TRBV19 to TRBJ1-2; D is ambiguous. Trimming took off 4 bases at V and 2 bases at J, with 11 bases between the two ends. The CDR3 consists of 14 residues. Per the germline V gene, CDR1 is LNHDA and CDR2 is SQIVND (reference sequence). CDR3 sequence: CASSNDTPNYGYTF. CDR3 DNA: TGTGCCAGTAGTAATGACACCCCAAACTATGGCTACACCTTC.

This chain links TRBV27 with TRBJ2-1; 9 positions agree with TRBD1. V trimming: 1 base; J trimming: 7 bases; junction bases outside the gene matches: 8. The length of the CDR3 is 16 residues. CDR1 MNHEY and CDR2 SMNVEV come from the germline V gene (reference sequence). In DNA, the CDR3 is TGTGCCAGCAGTTTATACCCGGGACAGGGCGATAATGAGCAGTTCTTC. Its translation: CASSLYPGQGDNEQFF.

The chain links TRBV4-1 to TRBJ2-5; 9 bases are a match to TRBD1. This CDR3 comprises 15 residues. Trimming at V came to 1 base and at J to 5 bases, leaving 5 bases not matched to a gene. The germline V gene encodes CDR1 MGHRA and CDR2 YSYEKL. The chain's CDR3 is CASSQGGQGRETQYF. The CDR3 DNA is TGCGCCAGCAGCCAAGGAGGACAGGGGAGGGAGACCCAGTACTTC.

The chain uses TRBV9 and TRBJ2-1; D might be TRBD2 (5 bases). V dropped 3 bases and J dropped 0 bases, with 19 bases sitting between them. The CDR3 contains 18 residues. Germline CDR1 SGDLS, CDR2 YYNGEE. CDR3 sequence reads: CASSDPAAYGYSYNEQFF. The CDR3, as DNA: TGTGCCAGCAGCGATCCAGCGGCTTACGGGTACTCCTACAATGAGCAGTTCTTC.

The chain joins TRBV19 to TRBJ2-3; D ambiguous. The CDR3 runs 16 residues. Between the trimmed V and J ends, which lost 3 bases and 0 bases, there was a span of 13 bases. Germline CDR1 is LNHDA and CDR2 is SQIVND (reference sequence). The CDR3 protein is CASSIGSWLSTDTQYF. In DNA, the CDR3 is TGTGCCAGTAGTATTGGCTCCTGGCTTAGCACAGATACGCAGTATTTT.

This CDR3 is CASRFPQGPPYEQYF. The CDR3 DNA follows: TGTGCCAGCAGATTTCCACAGGGCCCTCCCTACGAGCAGTACTTC. The rearrangement joins TRBV6-5 to TRBJ2-7; a possible D gene is TRBD1 (6 bases). The germline V gene encodes CDR1 MNHEY and CDR2 SVGAGI. V lost 6 bases to trimming and J lost 2 bases, with 17 bases between them. The CDR3 spans 15 residues.

The J gene is TRBJ2-2, the V gene TRBV11-2, with a weak D call TRBD2 (5 bases). The CDR3 sequence is 12 residues long. With 5 bases removed from V and 7 bases from J, the gap between germline ends came to 8 bases. Germline assignment: CDR1 SGHAT and CDR2 FQNNGV. The CDR3 reads CASSPRGGELFF. The CDR3 nucleotides are TGTGCCAGCAGCCCCCGGGGCGGGGAGCTGTTTTTT. Together with reference TRBV11-2 and TRBJ2-2, the CDR3 gives the full variable domain: EAGVAQSPRYKIIEKRQSVAFWCNPISGHATLYWYQQILGQGPKLLIQFQNNGVVDDSQLPKDRFSAERLKGVDSTLKIQPAKLEDSAVYLCASSPRGGELFFGEGSRLTVL.

The chain is built from TRBV30 and TRBJ1-2, with 7 bases identical to TRBD1. Germline trimming cut 7 bases from V and 4 bases from J; bases unmatched to any gene: 6. Germline CDR1 GTSNPN, CDR2 SVGIG (reference sequence). The CDR3 spans 12 residues. The CDR3 loop reads CASQQGIYGYTF. Written as DNA, the CDR3 is TGTGCCTCCCAACAGGGGATCTATGGCTACACCTTC.

The chain employs TRBV6-5 and TRBJ1-1, with TRBD1 matching over 7 bases. Trimming cost V 5 bases and J 0 bases; bases outside gene matches: 6. CDR3 size: 15 residues. CDR1 MNHEY and CDR2 SVGAGI come from the germline V gene. In DNA, the CDR3 is TGTGCCAGCAGTAACGACAGGGTACTGAACACTGAAGCTTTCTTT. Encoded protein: CASSNDRVLNTEAFF.

CDR3 sequence (DNA): TGTGCCAGCAGCGTAGTTCCAGGCTCTGGGGCCAACGTCCTGACTTTC. Its protein is CASSVVPGSGANVLTF. The chain is built from TRBV9 and TRBJ2-6; unclear D gene. The CDR3 runs 16 residues. V was pared by 0 bases and J by 0 bases, with 7 bases between. Germline CDR1 reads SGDLS; CDR2 reads YYNGEE.

The J gene is TRBJ1-5, the V gene TRBV4-2; D perhaps matches TRBD1 (5 bases). With 0 bases removed from V and 6 bases from J, the gap between germline ends came to 15 bases. This CDR3 is built from 16 residues. Germline loops: CDR1 LGHNA, CDR2 YNFKEQ. The CDR3 loop is CASSQDGSREVQPQHF. The CDR3, as DNA: TGTGCCAGCAGCCAAGATGGATCCAGGGAGGTTCAGCCCCAGCATTTT.